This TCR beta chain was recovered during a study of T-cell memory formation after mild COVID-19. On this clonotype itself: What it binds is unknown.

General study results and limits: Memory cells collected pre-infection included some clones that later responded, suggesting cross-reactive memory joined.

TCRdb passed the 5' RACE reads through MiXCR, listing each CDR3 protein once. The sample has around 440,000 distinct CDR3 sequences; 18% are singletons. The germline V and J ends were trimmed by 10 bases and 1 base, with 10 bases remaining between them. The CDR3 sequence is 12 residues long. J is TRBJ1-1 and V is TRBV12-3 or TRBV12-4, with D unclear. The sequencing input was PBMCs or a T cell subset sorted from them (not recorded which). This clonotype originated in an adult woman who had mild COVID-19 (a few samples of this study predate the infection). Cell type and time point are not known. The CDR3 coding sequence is TGTGCCACCCAGGTCACGAACACTGAAGCTTTCTTT. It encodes CATQVTNTEAFF.